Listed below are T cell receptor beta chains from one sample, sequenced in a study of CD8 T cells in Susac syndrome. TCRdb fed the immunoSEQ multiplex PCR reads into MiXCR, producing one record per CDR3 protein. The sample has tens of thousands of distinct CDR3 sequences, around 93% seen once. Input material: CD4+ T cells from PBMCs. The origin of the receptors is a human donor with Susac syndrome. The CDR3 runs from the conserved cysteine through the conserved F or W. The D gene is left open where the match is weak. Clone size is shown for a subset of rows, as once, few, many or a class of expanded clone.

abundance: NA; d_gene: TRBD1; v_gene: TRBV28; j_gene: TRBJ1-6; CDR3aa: CASSPPDRDNSPLHF; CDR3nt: TGTGCCAGCAGCCCTCCGGACAGGGATAATTCACCCCTCCACTTT
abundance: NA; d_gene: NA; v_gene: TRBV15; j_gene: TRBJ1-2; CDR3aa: CATSSEYYGYTF; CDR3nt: TGTGCCACCAGCAGTGAGTACTATGGCTACACCTTC
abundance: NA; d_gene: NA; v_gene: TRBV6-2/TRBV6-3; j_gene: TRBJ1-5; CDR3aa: CASSYPLGRAPDNQPQHF; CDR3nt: TGTGCCAGCAGTTACCCTTTGGGCAGGGCCCCAGACAATCAGCCCCAGCATTTT
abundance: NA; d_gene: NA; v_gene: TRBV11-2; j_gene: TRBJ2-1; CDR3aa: CASSALREKDEQFF; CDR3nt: TGTGCCAGCAGCGCACTCCGGGAGAAGGATGAGCAGTTCTTC
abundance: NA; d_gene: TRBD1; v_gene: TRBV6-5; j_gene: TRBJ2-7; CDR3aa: CASKRGQGSYEQYF; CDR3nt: TGTGCCAGCAAAAGGGGGCAGGGCTCCTACGAGCAGTACTTC
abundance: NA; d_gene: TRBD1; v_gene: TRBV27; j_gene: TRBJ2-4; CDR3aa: CASRTHGQGAKNIQYF; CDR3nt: TGTGCCAGCAGGACCCACGGACAGGGGGCCAAAAACATTCAGTACTTC
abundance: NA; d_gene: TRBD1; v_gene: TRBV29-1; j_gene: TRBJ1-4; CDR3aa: CSVVRDSPMGDNEKLFF; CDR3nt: TGCAGCGTTGTTCGGGACAGCCCAATGGGGGATAATGAAAAACTGTTTTTT
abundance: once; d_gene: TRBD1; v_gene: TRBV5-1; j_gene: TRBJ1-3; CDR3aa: CASSAATGGSGNTIYF; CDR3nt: TGCGCCAGCAGCGCCGCGACAGGGGGGTCAGGAAACACCATATATTTT
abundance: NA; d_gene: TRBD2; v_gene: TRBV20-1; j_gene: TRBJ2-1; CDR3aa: CSALTGRGAHNEQFF; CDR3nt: TGCAGTGCCCTTACCGGGCGGGGGGCTCACAATGAGCAGTTCTTC
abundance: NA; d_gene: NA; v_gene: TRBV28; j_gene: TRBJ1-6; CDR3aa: CASNYNSPLHF; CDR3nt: TGTGCCAGCAACTATAATTCACCCCTCCACTTT
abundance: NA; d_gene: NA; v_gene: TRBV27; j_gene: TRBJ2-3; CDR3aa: CASSPTGRDTQYF; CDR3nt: TGTGCCAGCAGTCCCACGGGGAGAGATACGCAGTATTTT
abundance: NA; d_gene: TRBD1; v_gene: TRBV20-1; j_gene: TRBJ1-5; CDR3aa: CSARGTGVQPQHF; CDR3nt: TGCAGTGCTAGGGGGACAGGGGTTCAGCCCCAGCATTTT
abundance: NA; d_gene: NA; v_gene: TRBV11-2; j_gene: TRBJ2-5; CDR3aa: CASSLGPFGGVDQETQYF; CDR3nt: TGTGCCAGCAGCTTAGGGCCTTTTGGCGGGGTCGACCAAGAGACCCAGTACTTC
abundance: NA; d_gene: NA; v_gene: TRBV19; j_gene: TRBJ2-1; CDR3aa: CASRKDLENEQFF; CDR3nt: TGTGCCAGTAGAAAAGACTTGGAAAATGAGCAGTTCTTC
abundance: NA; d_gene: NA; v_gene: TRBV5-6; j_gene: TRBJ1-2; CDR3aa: CASSSRGIYYGYTF; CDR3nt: TGTGCCAGCAGCTCACGGGGTATATACTATGGCTACACCTTC
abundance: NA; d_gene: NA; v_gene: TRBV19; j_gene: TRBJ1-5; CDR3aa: CASAPFEDQPQHF; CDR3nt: TGTGCCAGTGCACCGTTCGAGGATCAGCCCCAGCATTTT
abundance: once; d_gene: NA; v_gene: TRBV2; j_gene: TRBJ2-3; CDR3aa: CASRGAYTDTQYF; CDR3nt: TGTGCCAGCAGGGGGGCTTACACAGATACGCAGTATTTT
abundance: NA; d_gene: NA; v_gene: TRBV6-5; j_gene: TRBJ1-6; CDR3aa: CASSIMGRINSPLHF; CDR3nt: TGTGCCAGCAGCATTATGGGGCGGATCAATTCACCCCTCCACTTT
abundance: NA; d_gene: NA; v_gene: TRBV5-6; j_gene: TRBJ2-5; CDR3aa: CASSLATRETQYF; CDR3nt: TGTGCCAGCAGCTTGGCTACCCGAGAGACCCAGTACTTC
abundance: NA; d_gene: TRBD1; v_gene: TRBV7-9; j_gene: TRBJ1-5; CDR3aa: CASSAGTTGGNQPQHF; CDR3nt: TGTGCCAGCAGCGCAGGCACCACAGGGGGCAATCAGCCCCAGCATTTT
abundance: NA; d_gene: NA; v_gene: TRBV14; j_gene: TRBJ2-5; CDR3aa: CASSEGTVGETQYF; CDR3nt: TGTGCCAGCAGCGAAGGGACTGTGGGAGAGACCCAGTACTTC
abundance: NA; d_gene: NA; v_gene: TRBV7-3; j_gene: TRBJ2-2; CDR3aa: CASSLFDEANTGELFF; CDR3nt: TGTGCCAGCAGCTTATTTGATGAGGCGAACACCGGGGAGCTGTTTTTT
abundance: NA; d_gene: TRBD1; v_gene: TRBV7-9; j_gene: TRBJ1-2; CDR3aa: CASSFLTGGTGYTF; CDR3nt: TGTGCCAGCAGCTTTTTGACAGGGGGCACTGGCTACACCTTC
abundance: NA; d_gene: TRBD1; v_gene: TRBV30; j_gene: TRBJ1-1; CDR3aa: CAWSVNRGRTEAFF; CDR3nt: TGTGCCTGGAGTGTTAACAGGGGACGGACTGAAGCTTTCTTT
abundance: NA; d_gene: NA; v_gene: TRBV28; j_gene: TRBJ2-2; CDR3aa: CASRISRELFF; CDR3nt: TGTGCCAGCAGAATAAGCAGGGAGCTGTTTTTT
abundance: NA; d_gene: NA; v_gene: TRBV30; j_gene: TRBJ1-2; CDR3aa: CAWSLPDRGYGYTF; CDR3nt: TGTGCCTGGAGTCTCCCGGACCGAGGCTATGGCTACACCTTC
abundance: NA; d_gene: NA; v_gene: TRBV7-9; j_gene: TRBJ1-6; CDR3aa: CASSLDRAYNSPLHF; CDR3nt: TGTGCCAGCAGCTTAGACAGGGCCTATAATTCACCCCTCCACTTT
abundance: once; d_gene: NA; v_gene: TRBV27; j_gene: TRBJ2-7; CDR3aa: CASSSPVSGTYEQYF; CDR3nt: TGTGCCAGCAGTAGTCCGGTGTCAGGGACCTACGAGCAGTACTTC
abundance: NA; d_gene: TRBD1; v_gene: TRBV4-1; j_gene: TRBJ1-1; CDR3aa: CASSQGVQGDTEAFF; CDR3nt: TGCGCCAGCAGCCAAGGGGTCCAGGGGGACACTGAAGCTTTCTTT
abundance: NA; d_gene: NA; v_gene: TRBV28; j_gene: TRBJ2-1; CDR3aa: CASSRTLGTGWVEQFF; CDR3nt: TGTGCCAGCAGCCGCACCCTCGGAACAGGGTGGGTTGAGCAGTTCTTC
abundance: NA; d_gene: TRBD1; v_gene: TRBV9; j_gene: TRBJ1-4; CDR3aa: CASSAPGQATNEKLFF; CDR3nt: TGTGCCAGCAGCGCACCCGGACAGGCAACTAATGAAAAACTGTTTTTT
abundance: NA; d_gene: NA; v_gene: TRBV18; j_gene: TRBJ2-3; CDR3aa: CASSPTGQPSTDTQYF; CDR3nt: TGTGCCAGCTCACCGACCGGACAGCCAAGCACAGATACGCAGTATTTT
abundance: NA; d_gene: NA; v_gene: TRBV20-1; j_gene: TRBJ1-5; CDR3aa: CSARAQPGSIGDQPQHF; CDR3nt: TGCAGTGCTAGAGCTCAACCGGGATCCATCGGAGATCAGCCCCAGCATTTT
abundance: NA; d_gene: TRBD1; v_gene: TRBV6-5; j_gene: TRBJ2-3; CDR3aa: CASSYTGTGRLGTQYF; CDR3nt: TGTGCCAGCAGTTACACCGGGACAGGGAGGTTAGGTACGCAGTATTTT
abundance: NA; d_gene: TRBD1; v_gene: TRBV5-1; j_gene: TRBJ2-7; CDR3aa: CASSSPGQPLNEQYF; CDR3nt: TGCGCCAGCAGCTCGCCGGGACAGCCCCTCAACGAGCAGTACTTC
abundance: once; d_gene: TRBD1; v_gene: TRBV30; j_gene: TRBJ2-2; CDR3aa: CAWQGAAGELFF; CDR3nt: TGTGCCTGGCAGGGGGCGGCCGGGGAGCTGTTTTTT
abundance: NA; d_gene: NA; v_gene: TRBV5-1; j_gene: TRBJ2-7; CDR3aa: CASSLRGGGEQYF; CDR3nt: TGCGCCAGCAGCTTGAGGGGAGGTGGCGAGCAGTACTTC
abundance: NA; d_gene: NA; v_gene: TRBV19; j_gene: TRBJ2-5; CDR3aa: CASSRRADQETQYF; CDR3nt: TGTGCCAGTAGCCGTAGGGCCGACCAAGAGACCCAGTACTTC
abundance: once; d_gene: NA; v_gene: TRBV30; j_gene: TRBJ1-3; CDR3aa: CACRQAGNTIYF; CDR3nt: TGTGCCTGTAGACAGGCTGGAAACACCATATATTTT
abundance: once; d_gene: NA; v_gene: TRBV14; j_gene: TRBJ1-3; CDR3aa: CASSQNRNTIYF; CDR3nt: TGTGCCAGCAGCCAAAATAGGAACACCATATATTTT
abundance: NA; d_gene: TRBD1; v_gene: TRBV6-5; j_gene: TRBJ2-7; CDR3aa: CASSEWDRRGYEQYF; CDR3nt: TGTGCCAGCAGCGAATGGGACAGAAGAGGGTACGAGCAGTACTTC
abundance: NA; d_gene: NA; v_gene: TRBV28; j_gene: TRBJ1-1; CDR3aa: CASKIRYTEAFF; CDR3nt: TGTGCCAGCAAGATCAGATACACTGAAGCTTTCTTT
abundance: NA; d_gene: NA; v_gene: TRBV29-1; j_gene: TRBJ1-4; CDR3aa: CSFLSLRDGSEKLFF; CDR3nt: TGCAGCTTTTTGTCTCTCAGGGACGGGAGTGAAAAACTGTTTTTT
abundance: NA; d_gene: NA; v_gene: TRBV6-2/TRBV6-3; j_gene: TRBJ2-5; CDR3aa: CASSTYSRETQYF; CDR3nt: TGTGCCAGCAGTACCTACTCTCGGGAGACCCAGTACTTC
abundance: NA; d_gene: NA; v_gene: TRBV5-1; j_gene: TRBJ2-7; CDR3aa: CASSFLGDPGEQYF; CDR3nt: TGCGCCAGCAGCTTTTTAGGGGATCCGGGCGAGCAGTACTTC
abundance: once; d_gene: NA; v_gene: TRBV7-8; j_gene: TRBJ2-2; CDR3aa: CASSPLSLKNTGELFF; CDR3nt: TGTGCCAGCAGCCCGTTGTCCTTAAAGAACACCGGGGAGCTGTTTTTT
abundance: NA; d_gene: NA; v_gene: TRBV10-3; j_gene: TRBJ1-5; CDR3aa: CAISSGNSREQPQHF; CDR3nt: TGTGCCATCAGTTCCGGGAATTCGAGGGAACAGCCCCAGCATTTT
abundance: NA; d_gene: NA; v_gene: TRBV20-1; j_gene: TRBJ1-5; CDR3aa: CSASGGDVNQPQHF; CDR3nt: TGCAGTGCTAGTGGTGGGGATGTCAATCAGCCCCAGCATTTT
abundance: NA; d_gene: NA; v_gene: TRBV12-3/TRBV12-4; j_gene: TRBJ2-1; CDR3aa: CASSPGVDEQFF; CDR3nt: TGTGCCAGCAGCCCAGGGGTTGATGAGCAGTTCTTC
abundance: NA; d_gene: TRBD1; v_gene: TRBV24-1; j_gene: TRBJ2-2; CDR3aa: CATSDSPGQGTGELFF; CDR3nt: TGTGCCACCAGTGATTCTCCGGGACAGGGTACCGGGGAGCTGTTTTTT
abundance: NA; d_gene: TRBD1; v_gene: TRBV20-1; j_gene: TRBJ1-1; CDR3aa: CSGDPGTGHTEAFF; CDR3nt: TGCAGTGGGGATCCCGGGACAGGGCACACTGAAGCTTTCTTT
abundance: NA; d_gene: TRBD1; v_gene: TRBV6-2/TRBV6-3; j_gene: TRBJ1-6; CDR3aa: CASSFGQGLSSPLHF; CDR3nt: TGTGCCAGCAGTTTTGGACAGGGATTAAGTTCACCCCTCCACTTT
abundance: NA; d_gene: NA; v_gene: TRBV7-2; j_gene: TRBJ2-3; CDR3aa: CASSESGISTDTQYF; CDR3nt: TGTGCCAGCAGCGAGAGCGGAATTAGCACAGATACGCAGTATTTT
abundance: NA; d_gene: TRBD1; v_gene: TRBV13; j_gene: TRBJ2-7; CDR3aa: CASSRQGDEQYF; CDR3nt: TGTGCCAGCAGTCGACAGGGAGATGAGCAGTACTTC
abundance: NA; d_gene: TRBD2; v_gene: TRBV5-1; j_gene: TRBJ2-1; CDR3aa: CATRGTSGGQGEQFF; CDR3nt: TGCGCCACCCGAGGGACTAGCGGGGGGCAAGGTGAGCAGTTCTTC
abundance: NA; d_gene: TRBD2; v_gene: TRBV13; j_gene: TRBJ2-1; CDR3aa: CASVAGGGYNEQFF; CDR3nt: TGTGCCAGCGTGGCTGGCGGGGGCTACAATGAGCAGTTCTTC
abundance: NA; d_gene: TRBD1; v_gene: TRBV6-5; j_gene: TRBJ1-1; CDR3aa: CASSLRQGRSEAFF; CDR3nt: TGTGCCAGCAGTCTAAGACAGGGGAGGTCTGAAGCTTTCTTT